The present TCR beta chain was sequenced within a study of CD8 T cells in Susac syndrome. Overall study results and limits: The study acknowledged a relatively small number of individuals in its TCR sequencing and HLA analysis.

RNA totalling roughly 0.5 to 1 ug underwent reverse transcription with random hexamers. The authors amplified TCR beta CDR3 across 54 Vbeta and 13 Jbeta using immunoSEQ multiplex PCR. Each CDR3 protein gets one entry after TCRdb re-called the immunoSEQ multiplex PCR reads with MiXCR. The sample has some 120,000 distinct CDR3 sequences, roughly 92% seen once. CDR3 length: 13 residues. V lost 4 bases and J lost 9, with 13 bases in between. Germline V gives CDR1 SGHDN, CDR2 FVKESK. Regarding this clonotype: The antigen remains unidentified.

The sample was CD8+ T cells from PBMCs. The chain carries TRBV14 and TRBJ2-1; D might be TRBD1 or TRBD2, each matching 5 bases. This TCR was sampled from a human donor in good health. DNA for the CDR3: TGTGCCAGCAGCCCACGGACTGGGGGTGAGCAGTTCTTC. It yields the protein CASSPRTGGEQFF.